This T cell receptor (beta chain) was found in a study of shared clonotypes between healthy human individuals. In germline, CDR1 is SGHDT, CDR2 YYEEEE. The CDR3 runs to 15 residues. After removal of 4 bases from V and 5 bases from J, the junction contained 6 bases not matched to a gene. TCRdb's copy holds only in-frame clones and misses some; the assay was immunoSEQ multiplex PCR. The sample lists 1.5 million to 2.5 million clones; about 95% were seen once. As defined, naive CD8 cells were CD45RO-negative and positively selected for CCR7, with terminally differentiated effector memory CD45RA+ cells excluded.

This clonotype was obtained from a man younger than 35 in good health. The J gene is TRBJ2-3, the V gene TRBV5-6, with 11 bases lining up with TRBD2. The material sequenced was naive CD8+ T cells sorted from blood. The CDR3 nucleotides are TGTGCCAGCAGCGGGGCAGGACTAGCGGGAGATACGCAGTATTTT. It encodes CASSGAGLAGDTQYF.